This T cell receptor (beta chain) originates from a study of CD8+CD57+ T cells in acquired aplastic anemia. The study's findings and limits: There were some 27 CD8+ CDR3 sequences that occurred in both patients and controls.

This clonotype was recorded many times. The antigen remains undetermined. Trimming took 0 bases from V and 5 from J, leaving 8 bases between them. This CDR3 is 14 amino acids long. Germline V gene data show CDR1 as MGHRA and CDR2 as YSYEKL. The TCR beta profiling, which covered VDJ combination and CDR3 sequence, was carried out using genomic DNA as the template. TCRdb itself ran the reads through MiXCR, one entry per CDR3 protein. The data show about 190,000 distinct CDR3 sequences, around 59% seen once. The source of this sequence is a human donor in good health, serving as a control. This chain joins TRBV4-1 and TRBJ1-5; D unclear. Sequencing was done on a sample of sorted CD4+, CD8+, or CD8+CD57+ T cells (not recorded which) from PBMCs. CDR3 DNA: TGCGCCAGCAGCCAAGATACGGTAGATCAGCCCCAGCATTTT. This encodes CASSQDTVDQPQHF.